The T cell receptor (beta chain) under discussion was sequenced for a study of identical twins. General study findings and limits: Abundant cord blood beta clonotypes carried fewer insertions; memory repertoires showed none.

TCRdb re-analysed the 5' RACE reads in MiXCR, keeping a single row per CDR3 protein. The sample shows 700,000 or so distinct CDR3 sequences, around 8.3% of them seen only once. The V gene's germline CDR1 is MNHEY and CDR2 SVGEGT. Unmatched junction bases numbered 5, after V lost 5 bases and J lost 7 bases. This CDR3 spans 13 amino acids. Notes on this clonotype: Its antigen is undetermined.

The sample was also reused in another study, on yellow fever vaccine responses in identical twins.

The sequence was obtained from a woman between 18 and 29 years old in good health. V is TRBV6-2 or TRBV6-3 and J is TRBJ1-1, with 9 nucleotides matching TRBD1. Sequenced material: PBMCs. CDR3 sequence reads: CASSRDRGIEAFF. In DNA form, the CDR3 reads TGTGCCAGCAGTAGAGACAGGGGGATTGAAGCTTTCTTT.